These 27 T cell receptor beta chains were all obtained from the same sample, sequenced in a study of blood T cells in healthy people across ages (dated by TCRdb to 2013 to 2016). Library preparation was by 5' RACE. The reads were generated on an Illumina HiSeq 2500. The second PCR ran for about 7 to 11 cycles and used a J-beta primer mix along with a sample-barcoded 5' primer. TCRdb ran its own pipeline on the public reads, namely fastp trimming at Q25 and MiXCR clone calling, and kept in-frame beta chains. Rows matching on CDR3 protein sequence are summarized as one entry with the most common DNA and genes. Within this sample are approximately 670,000 distinct CDR3 sequences, with roughly two fifths of them counted one time only. The top ten hold about 32% of the sample. Sequenced: blood. The origin of the receptors is an elderly man in good health.

The rearrangement uses TRBV7-9 and TRBJ1-1; D call uncertain. Germline assignment: CDR1 SEHNR and CDR2 FQNEAQ (reference sequence). V was clipped by 0 bases and J by 4 bases, with 9 bases between them. The CDR3 covers 14 residues. Written as DNA, the CDR3 is TGTGCCAGCAGCTTAGCGGTTGGGTCCACTGAAGCTTTCTTT. Protein sequence: CASSLAVGSTEAFF. Combining the CDR3 with reference TRBV7-9 and TRBJ1-1 gives the whole variable domain DTGVSQNPRHKITKRGQNVTFRCDPISEHNRLYWYRQTLGQGPEFLTYFQNEAQLEKSRLLSDRFSAERPKGSFSTLEIQRTEQGDSAMYLCASSLAVGSTEAFFGQGTRLTVV.

This clonotype came up many times. The chain links TRBV10-3 to TRBJ2-1, with TRBD2 identical over 9 bases. J was trimmed by 7 bases and V by 8 bases; bases with no gene match: 12. The CDR3 contains 15 residues. The germline V gene has CDR1 ENHRY and CDR2 SYGVKD. In DNA, the CDR3 is TGTGCCATCTATGAGGGCGGGGGGGCAAGAAATGAGCAGTTCTTC. It is translated as CAIYEGGGARNEQFF.

Worth noting for this clonotype: The junction departs from the called germline gene at one end, perhaps through a read error. V and J are TRBV29-1 and TRBJ2-1; D gene uncertain. This CDR3 region has 13 residues. Germline V gene data show CDR1 as SQVTM and CDR2 as ANQGSEA. The CDR3 DNA reads TGCGGCGTTGACCAGCCGGGTGGCAATGAGCAGTTCTTC. Translated: CGVDQPGGNEQFF.

This sequence joins TRBV30 and TRBJ1-2; 11 nucleotides line up with TRBD1. The CDR3 runs 15 residues. V shed 4 bases, J shed 2 bases, and the junction held 6 bases outside the gene matches. The germline V gene encodes CDR1 GTSNPN and CDR2 SVGIG (reference sequence). The CDR3 region is CAWNPRDRGNYGYTF. CDR3 DNA: TGTGCCTGGAACCCCCGGGACAGGGGGAACTATGGCTACACCTTC.

The chain carries TRBV5-1 and TRBJ2-7; 9 positions match TRBD1. CDR1 is SGHRS and CDR2 is YFSETQ in the germline V gene. After removal of 2 bases from V and 4 bases from J, the junction contained 7 bases not matched to a gene. The CDR3 is made up of 15 amino acids. The CDR3 region is CASSLVQGANYEQYF. CDR3 in DNA: TGCGCCAGCAGCTTAGTACAGGGGGCCAATTACGAGCAGTACTTC.

This chain joins TRBV10-1 and TRBJ2-3; D gene uncertain. CDR3 length equals 14 residues. V lost 5 bases to trimming and J lost 6 bases, with 15 bases between them. The germline CDR1 and CDR2 sequences are WNHNN and SYGVQD (reference sequence). The CDR3 loop reads CASSPGGRWDTQYF. DNA of the CDR3: TGCGCCAGCAGTCCAGGCGGCCGGTGGGATACGCAGTATTTT.

This clonotype has only a few counts. J is TRBJ2-1 and V is TRBV7-3, with D perhaps assigned TRBD1 or TRBD2 (5 bases each). Germline V gives CDR1 SGHTA, CDR2 FQGTGA. Deletions cut 5 bases from V and 9 bases from J, with 14 bases between. This CDR3 contains 13 residues. The CDR3 region is CASSPYTGGEQFF. As DNA, the CDR3 is TGTGCCAGCAGCCCATACACTGGGGGTGAGCAGTTCTTC.

The chain couples TRBV29-1 to TRBJ1-1; TRBD1 might be the D (6 bases). The CDR3 runs to 15 residues. Germline CDR1 reads SQVTM; CDR2 reads ANQGSEA. V dropped 5 bases and J dropped 0 bases, with 16 bases sitting between them. As DNA, the CDR3 is TGCAGCGTTAGGGAACGGGGGGGCTTGAACACTGAAGCTTTCTTT. Its protein product is CSVRERGGLNTEAFF.

The chain links TRBV9 to TRBJ2-1; TRBD2 matches 7 bases. This CDR3 contains 18 residues. Germline trimming cut 0 bases from V and 9 bases from J; bases unmatched to any gene: 18. Germline CDR1 reads SGDLS; CDR2 reads YYNGEE. CDR3 region: CASSVAFGSGRASSEQFF. CDR3 DNA: TGTGCCAGCAGCGTAGCTTTCGGGTCGGGGAGGGCCTCCAGTGAGCAGTTCTTC.

This clonotype was picked up a small number of times. The V call is TRBV29-1, the J call TRBJ2-5; D unresolved. This CDR3 region has 10 residues. V was cut by 6 bases and J by 5 bases, with 7 bases left in between. Germline CDR1 SQVTM, CDR2 ANQGSEA. The CDR3 DNA follows: TGCAGCGTGCGCCAGGAGACCCAGTACTTC. It is translated as CSVRQETQYF. Full variable domain (rest looked up from reference TRBV29-1 and TRBJ2-5): SAVISQKPSRDICQRGTSLTIQCQVDSQVTMMFWYRQQPGQSLTLIATANQGSEATYESGFVIDKFPISRPNLTFSTLTVSNMSPEDSSIYLCSVRQETQYFGPGTRLLVL.

V is TRBV20-1 and J is TRBJ1-2; D unresolved. CDR1 and CDR2 from the germline V gene are DFQATT and SNEGSKA (reference sequence). V lost 7 bases to trimming and J lost 4 bases, with 7 bases between them. The CDR3 covers 10 residues. The CDR3 DNA sequence: TGCAGTGTTGGGTTCTATGGCTACACCTTC. Its translation is CSVGFYGYTF.

This chain uses TRBV20-1 with TRBJ1-5; 8 bases fit TRBD1. Germline V CDR1 and CDR2: DFQATT, SNEGSKA (reference sequence). With V trimmed by 6 bases and J by 6 bases, 13 bases remained unmatched. The CDR3 totals 15 residues. The CDR3 protein is CSAMTGVQAGQPQHF. The CDR3 DNA follows: TGCAGTGCGATGACAGGGGTGCAGGCGGGTCAGCCCCAGCATTTT.

The CDR3 here is CASSPRQFNPYEQYF. CDR3 nucleotide sequence: TGTGCCAGCAGCCCACGACAGTTTAACCCTTACGAGCAGTACTTC. The chain joins TRBV14 to TRBJ2-7; the D gene is possibly TRBD1 (5 bases). The CDR3 is 15 residues long. Looked up from germline, CDR1 is SGHDN and CDR2 is FVKESK. The V end was cut by 4 bases, the J end by 4 bases, with 17 bases between. Variable domain in full (rest from reference TRBV14 and TRBJ2-7): EAGVTQFPSHSVIEKGQTVTLRCDPISGHDNLYWYRRVMGKEIKFLLHFVKESKQDESGMPNNRFLAERTGGTYSTLKVQPAELEDSGVYFCASSPRQFNPYEQYFGPGTRLTVT.

This clonotype occurred a few times. The chain recombines TRBV29-1 with TRBJ2-5, with 8 bases fitting TRBD2. The CDR3 length is 14 residues. V lost 0 bases, J lost 3 bases, and 3 bases stayed unmatched. Per germline, CDR1 SQVTM and CDR2 ANQGSEA. CDR3 nucleotide sequence: TGCAGCGTTGAAGACACGGGGGGGAAAGAGACCCAGTACTTC. This codes for CSVEDTGGKETQYF.

V is TRBV20-1 and J is TRBJ2-3; the match to TRBD2 covers 14 bases. The CDR3 is 18 amino acids. The germline CDR1 and CDR2 sequences are DFQATT and SNEGSKA (reference sequence). V trimming: 6 bases; J trimming: 0 bases; junction bases outside the gene matches: 11. The CDR3 coding sequence is TGCAGTGCCCACACCGGGACTAGCGGGGGATCTAGCACAGATACGCAGTATTTT. Translation: CSAHTGTSGGSSTDTQYF.

This clonotype was observed a handful of times. The genes are TRBV27 and TRBJ2-7; D unclear. This CDR3 region has 16 residues. CDR1 and CDR2 from the germline V gene are MNHEY and SMNVEV (reference sequence). With 6 bases removed from V and 3 bases from J, the gap between germline ends came to 21 bases. The CDR3 nucleotides read TGTGCCAGCAGATATCACGACCATGGAGCTGGCTACGAGCAGTACTTC. Translation gives CASRYHDHGAGYEQYF.

This clonotype has just a few counts. J is TRBJ1-6 and V is TRBV7-2, with unresolved D. CDR3 length equals 14 residues. V shed 4 bases and J shed 9 bases, with 13 bases lying between them. Germline loops: CDR1 SGHTA, CDR2 FQGNSA. CDR3 bases: TGTGCCAGCAGCTCAGCGGACTTTTTTTCACCCCTCCACTTT. Encoded protein: CASSSADFFSPLHF.

V usage is TRBV2 and J usage is TRBJ2-3, with D possibly being TRBD2 (6 bases). CDR3 length equals 14 residues. V was pared by 6 bases and J by 0 bases, with 10 bases between. Germline-derived CDR1 and CDR2 are SNHLY and FYNNEI. The CDR3 spells CASRGGPSTDTQYF. DNA for the CDR3: TGTGCCAGCAGGGGGGGACCTAGCACAGATACGCAGTATTTT.

This clonotype appeared a few times. This chain uses TRBV7-6 with TRBJ1-2, with unresolved D. Germline V gene sequence: CDR1 SGHVS, CDR2 FNYEAQ. Trimming removed 3 bases from V and 4 bases from J, with 9 bases in between. The CDR3 totals 13 residues. The CDR3 nucleotides read TGTGCCAGCAGCTTTGCAGAACTCTATGGCTACACCTTC. It specifies CASSFAELYGYTF.

Concerning this clonotype: A junction boundary mismatches the germline segment, possibly from a read error. The chain links TRBV7-6 to TRBJ2-1; 11 nucleotides line up with TRBD2. Per germline, CDR1 SGHVS and CDR2 FNYEAQ. This CDR3 has 15 amino acids. The CDR3 reads CACSDRLAGYNEQFF. In nucleotides, the CDR3 is TGTGCCTGCAGCGACCGACTAGCGGGGTACAATGAGCAGTTCTTC.

Of note for this clonotype: Compared with germline, one end of the junction differs, possibly owing to a read error. The chain uses TRBV6-2 or TRBV6-3 and TRBJ2-5; no definite D call. Germline CDR1 is MNHEY and CDR2 is SVGEGT. This CDR3 spans 11 amino acids. The CDR3 bases are TGTGCCAGCAGTCCCCAAGAGACCCGGTACTTC. This codes for CASSPQETRYF.

Comment on this clonotype: At one boundary the junction diverges from the germline segment, which might be a read error. The gene calls are TRBV4-2 and TRBJ2-5; 8 bases are shared with TRBD1. Looked up from germline, CDR1 is LGHNA and CDR2 is YNFKEQ. The CDR3 covers 16 residues. The chain's CDR3 is CASGQAGGGYQETQYF. The CDR3 bases are TGTGCCAGCGGCCAAGCAGGGGGCGGGTACCAAGAGACCCAGTACTTC.

The chain carries TRBV29-1 and TRBJ1-1; tentatively, D is TRBD1 (5 bases). This CDR3 contains 12 residues. With 6 bases removed from V and 0 bases from J, the gap between germline ends came to 8 bases. CDR1 is SQVTM, CDR2 ANQGSEA, per germline. The CDR3, as DNA: TGCAGCGTATTACAGGTGAACACTGAAGCTTTCTTT. Translated: CSVLQVNTEAFF.

This chain uses TRBV20-1 with TRBJ2-5, with a weak D call TRBD2 (7 bases). The CDR3 runs 16 residues. The V gene's germline CDR1 is DFQATT and CDR2 SNEGSKA (reference sequence). The V gene lost 0 bases and the J gene lost 2 bases, with 16 bases spanning the gap. The CDR3 nucleotides are TGCAGTGCTAGAGATTTCGGCGGGGGCCTTCAAGAGACCCAGTACTTC. It translates to CSARDFGGGLQETQYF.

The V gene is TRBV6-1, the J gene TRBJ2-5; D possibly corresponds to TRBD1 (5 bases). The CDR3 extends over 14 amino acids. Deletions cut 2 bases from V and 5 bases from J, with 12 bases between. Germline lookup yields CDR1 MNHNS and CDR2 SASEGT. CDR3 nucleotides: TGTGCCAGCAGTGAATGGGGCGCTCGGGAGACCCAGTACTTC. Residues: CASSEWGARETQYF.

The genes are TRBV12-3 or TRBV12-4 and TRBJ2-1, with 12 bases matching TRBD2. This CDR3 spans 16 amino acids. V was clipped by 6 bases and J by 7 bases; unmatched bases: 10. The CDR3 region is CASSPDASGGANEQFF. CDR3 nucleotides: TGTGCCAGCAGCCCCGATGCTAGCGGGGGGGCAAATGAGCAGTTCTTC.

This clonotype has more than one count but fewer than ten. The chain employs TRBV6-1 and TRBJ2-4; 7 nucleotides align to TRBD1. J was trimmed by 1 base and V by 5 bases; bases with no gene match: 14. The V gene's germline CDR1 is MNHNS and CDR2 SASEGT. This CDR3 contains 18 residues. This CDR3 reads CASSLTPPATGAKNIQYF. As DNA, the CDR3 is TGTGCCAGCAGTCTCACCCCCCCCGCGACAGGGGCCAAAAACATTCAGTACTTC.